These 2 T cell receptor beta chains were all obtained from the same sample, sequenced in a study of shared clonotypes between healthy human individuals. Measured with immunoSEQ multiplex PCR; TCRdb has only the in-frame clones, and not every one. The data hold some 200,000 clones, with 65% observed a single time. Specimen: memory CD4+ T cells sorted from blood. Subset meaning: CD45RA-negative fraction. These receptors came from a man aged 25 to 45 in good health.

CDR3 in amino acids: CATSRDQRGYTF. The CDR3 DNA follows: TGTGCCACCAGCAGAGACCAGCGAGGCTACACCTTC. The rearrangement links TRBV15 to TRBJ1-2; unclear D gene. The V gene's germline CDR1 is LNHNV and CDR2 YYDKDF (reference sequence). This CDR3 comprises 12 residues. Trimming removed 0 bases from V and 8 bases from J, with 7 bases in between. The entire variable domain, with the rest obtained from reference TRBV15 and TRBJ1-2, is as follows: DAMVIQNPRYQVTQFGKPVTLSCSQTLNHNVMYWYQQKSSQAPKLLFHYYDKDFNNEADTPDNFQSRRPNTSFCFLDIRSPGLGDTAMYLCATSRDQRGYTFGSGTRLTVV.

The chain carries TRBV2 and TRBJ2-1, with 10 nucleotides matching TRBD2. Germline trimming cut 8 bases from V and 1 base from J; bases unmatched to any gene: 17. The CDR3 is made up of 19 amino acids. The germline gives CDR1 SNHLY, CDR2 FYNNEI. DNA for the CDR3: TGTGCCAGCTTATACCCTGGATCTAGCGGGAGTCGTTCCTACAATGAGCAGTTCTTC. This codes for CASLYPGSSGSRSYNEQFF.